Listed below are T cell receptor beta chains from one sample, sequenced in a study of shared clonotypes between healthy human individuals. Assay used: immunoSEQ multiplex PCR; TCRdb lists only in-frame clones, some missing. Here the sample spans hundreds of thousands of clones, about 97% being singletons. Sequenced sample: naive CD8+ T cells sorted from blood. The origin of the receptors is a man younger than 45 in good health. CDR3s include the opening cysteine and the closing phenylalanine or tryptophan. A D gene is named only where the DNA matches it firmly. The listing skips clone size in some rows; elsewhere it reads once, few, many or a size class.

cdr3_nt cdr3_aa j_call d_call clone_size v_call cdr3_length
TGTGCCAGCAGCGCGGACAGTTTGAACACTGAAGCTTTCTTT CASSADSLNTEAFF TRBJ1-1 . . TRBV6-1 14
TGTGCCAGTAGTATTTGGGGAAACACTGAAGCTTTCTTT CASSIWGNTEAFF TRBJ1-1 . . TRBV19 13
TGTGCCAGCAGTTACGGGGGCTCTGGGGCCAACGTCCTGACTTTC CASSYGGSGANVLTF TRBJ2-6 . . TRBV6-5 15
TGTGCCACCAGCAGAGCCCGGACAGGGGGCGGAAAGACCCAGTACTTC CATSRARTGGGKTQYF TRBJ2-5 TRBD1 once TRBV15 16
TGTGCCAGCAGCTTAGGTGGGAGTGCCCACGAGCAGTACTTC CASSLGGSAHEQYF TRBJ2-7 . . TRBV7-6 14
TGTGCCATCAGTGAGTCTAGGCGGGACTCCTACAATGAGCAGTTCTTC CAISESRRDSYNEQFF TRBJ2-1 . . TRBV10-3 16
TGCGCCAGCAGCCAAGGGCATATGAACACTGAAGCTTTCTTT CASSQGHMNTEAFF TRBJ1-1 . once TRBV4-1 14
TGTGCCAGCAGCGTAGGTATGGGAATGAACACTGAAGCTTTCTTT CASSVGMGMNTEAFF TRBJ1-1 . . TRBV9 15
TGTGCCAGCAGTGACACAGGGGTGACTGAAGCTTTCTTT CASSDTGVTEAFF TRBJ1-1 TRBD1 . TRBV25-1 13
TGTGCCAGCAGCCGGGGAAGCACAGATACGCAGTATTTT CASSRGSTDTQYF TRBJ2-3 . . TRBV5-6 13
TGTGCCAGCATCGGCAGTTCCTACGAGCAGTACTTC CASIGSSYEQYF TRBJ2-7 . . TRBV6-5 12
TGTGCCAGCAGCTTAGTCCTAGCGGAAGAGACCCAGTACTTC CASSLVLAEETQYF TRBJ2-5 TRBD2 . TRBV13 14
TGTGCCAGCAGCGCAACTAGCGGGAGGGCATCCCCTTACGAGCAGTACTTC CASSATSGRASPYEQYF TRBJ2-7 TRBD2 . TRBV7-9 17
TGCGCCAGCATAAGACAGTTCTTC CASIRQFF TRBJ2-1 . . TRBV5-1 8
TGTGCCAGCAGTATATACTATGGCTACACCTTC CASSIYYGYTF TRBJ1-2 . . TRBV28 11
TGTGCCAGCAGCCCGCTTTCGGCTAGCGGGGACTACAATGAGCAGTTCTTC CASSPLSASGDYNEQFF TRBJ2-1 TRBD2 . TRBV7-9 17
TGTGCCAGCAGTTACGGGGAGGGCCGTCCCCCCTACGAGCAGTACTTC CASSYGEGRPPYEQYF TRBJ2-7 TRBD2 . TRBV6-6 16
TGTGCCAGCAGCTCAAGCGGGAGTTACATCAATGAGCAGTTCTTC CASSSSGSYINEQFF TRBJ2-1 TRBD2 . TRBV28 15
TGTGCCAGCACACAACCGGGTCAGCCCCAGCATTTT CASTQPGQPQHF TRBJ1-5 . . TRBV28 12
TGTGCCAGTAGTTCCGGGGCCCGCCGGCCCCAGCATTTT CASSSGARRPQHF TRBJ1-5 . . TRBV19 13
TGTGCCAGCAGTTTGGGGGATGAGCAGTTCTTC CASSLGDEQFF TRBJ2-1 . . TRBV28 11
TGCAGCGTCGGACAGGGCGGCGAGCAGTACTTC CSVGQGGEQYF TRBJ2-7 TRBD1 once TRBV29-1 11
TGTGCCAGTAGGTTATACAATGAGCAGTTCTTC CASRLYNEQFF TRBJ2-1 . . TRBV19 11
TGTGCCAGCAGCCCCCCTATCAAGGCCAATGAGCAGTTCTTC CASSPPIKANEQFF TRBJ2-1 . . TRBV27 14
TGTGCCAGCAGTTTCGGGACCACAGACGAGCAGTACTTC CASSFGTTDEQYF TRBJ2-7 . . TRBV6-5 13
TGCGCCAGCAGCGCCTGGACTATGGAGACCCAGTACTTC CASSAWTMETQYF TRBJ2-5 . . TRBV5-1 13
TGTGCCAGCAGCACCGGGACAGGGACTCCTCTCTTC CASSTGTGTPLF TRBJ1-2 TRBD1 . TRBV7-9 12
TGCGCCAGCAGTCCCTCGCGACAGGGTGAGACCCAGTACTTC CASSPSRQGETQYF TRBJ2-5 TRBD1 . TRBV23-1 14
TGTGCCAGCAGCGACAGGGCCTACTCCTACGAGCAGTACTTC CASSDRAYSYEQYF TRBJ2-7 TRBD1 . TRBV27 14
TGTGCCATCGGAGGGTTCGACTATGGCTACACCTTC CAIGGFDYGYTF TRBJ1-2 . . TRBV10-3 12
TGTGCCAGCAGTTCACAGGGGGCCTATGGCTACACCTTC CASSSQGAYGYTF TRBJ1-2 TRBD1 once TRBV6-6 13
TGTGCCAGCAGTTTAGTCGGGAACACTGAAGCTTTCTTT CASSLVGNTEAFF TRBJ1-1 . . TRBV27 13
TGTGCCAGCAGCCATCCCGAGGGACAGCGGGCCTACGAGCAGTACTTC CASSHPEGQRAYEQYF TRBJ2-7 . . TRBV14 16
TGCGCCAGCAGCACCACCGGGACCAATGAGCAGTTCTTC CASSTTGTNEQFF TRBJ2-1 . . TRBV5-1 13
TGTGCCAGCAGCAACCCCGGGACAGGGTCCTACGAGCAGTACTTC CASSNPGTGSYEQYF TRBJ2-7 TRBD1 . TRBV5-6 15
TGTGCCAGCAGTATAAAATTACAGGGTCCCTACGAGCAGTACTTC CASSIKLQGPYEQYF TRBJ2-7 . once TRBV28 15
TGTGCCAGTCGCTACCGGGACAGACACTACGAGCAGTACTTC CASRYRDRHYEQYF TRBJ2-7 TRBD1 . TRBV19 14
TGTGCCAGCAGATTTTGGGACAGGGCGATCGATGGCAATCAGCCCCAGCATTTT CASRFWDRAIDGNQPQHF TRBJ1-5 TRBD1 . TRBV28 18
TGCAGCGTTGTTTTACAGGGGGCGAACACTGAAGCTTTCTTT CSVVLQGANTEAFF TRBJ1-1 TRBD1 . TRBV29-1 14
TGTGCCAGCAGTTTGGGACTAGGAGGCGAGCAGTACTTC CASSLGLGGEQYF TRBJ2-7 TRBD2 . TRBV7-3 13
TGCGCCAGCAGCTTGTTGCCAGGCTATGGCTACACCTTC CASSLLPGYGYTF TRBJ1-2 . once TRBV5-1 13
TGCGCCAGCAGTCCTTCTGGGGGTAGCTCCTACAATGAGCAGTTCTTC CASSPSGGSSYNEQFF TRBJ2-1 . . TRBV10-1 16
TGTGCCATCAGTGAGGAGAGGGTTGGCTACACCTTC CAISEERVGYTF TRBJ1-2 . . TRBV10-3 12
TGTGCCAGTAGTCCGGGGACAGGGAACAACTATGGCTACACCTTC CASSPGTGNNYGYTF TRBJ1-2 TRBD1 . TRBV19 15
TGTGCCAGCAGGTGGACAGGGGAACGCAACGAGCAGTACTTC CASRWTGERNEQYF TRBJ2-7 TRBD1 once TRBV6-6 14
TGTGCCATCAGTGAGTGGGGCACAGATACGCAGTATTTT CAISEWGTDTQYF TRBJ2-3 . . TRBV10-3 13
TGTGCCAGCAGCTTGGGGAATTCCTATGGCTACACCTTC CASSLGNSYGYTF TRBJ1-2 . . TRBV13 13
TGTGCCAGCAGCTCCCACACTGAAGCTTTCTTT CASSSHTEAFF TRBJ1-1 . . TRBV5-8 11
TGTGCCAGCAGTCCCTACCTCGATCAGCCCCAGCATTTT CASSPYLDQPQHF TRBJ1-5 . . TRBV6-1 13
TGTGCCAGCAGCTTAGAACCCGGGGCCTGGCAGTTCTTC CASSLEPGAWQFF TRBJ2-1 . . TRBV11-2 13
TGCGCCAGCAGCCTACCGGACAGGGCTAACTATGGCTACACCTTC CASSLPDRANYGYTF TRBJ1-2 TRBD1 . TRBV5-1 15
TGTGCCAGCAGTTTGACCGGAAACAATGAGCAGTTCTTC CASSLTGNNEQFF TRBJ2-1 . . TRBV27 13